The rows below give T cell receptor beta chains drawn from one sample of a study of T cell repertoires in cytomegalovirus infection. TCRdb analysed the reads with MiXCR anew, one entry per CDR3 protein. Of approximately 750,000 distinct CDR3 sequences in the sample, 35% to 40% were seen once. Sequencing input: PBMCs. The source is a human donor in good health (CMV status not recorded). Some clones in this sample may be carry-over from other donors' samples. CDR3s include the opening cysteine and the closing phenylalanine or tryptophan. The D gene is left open where the match is weak. The size entry is marked missing in some rows and otherwise reads once, few, many or a size class.

>TRBV7-9|TRBJ2-3|NA|15|NA
TGTGCCAGCACCCCCTCGGGCCCAATCACAGATACGCAGTATTTT
CASTPSGPITDTQYF
>TRBV7-9|TRBJ1-2|TRBD1|18|many
TGTGCCAGCAGCCCGAACTCGGACAGGGCCGGCTTCTACTATGGCTACACCTTC
CASSPNSDRAGFYYGYTF
>TRBV7-2|TRBJ2-3|NA|13|NA
TGTGCCAGCAGCTTTGGGAACACAGATACGCAGTATTTT
CASSFGNTDTQYF
>TRBV27|TRBJ1-2|TRBD1|16|few
TGTGCCAGCAGTTTAACCTGGACAGGTGCTGACTATGGCTACACCTTC
CASSLTWTGADYGYTF
>TRBV6-2/TRBV6-3|TRBJ2-1|NA|14|NA
TGTGCCAGCAGTGACCGCAGGGGTGACAATGAGCAGTTCTTC
CASSDRRGDNEQFF
>TRBV7-2|TRBJ1-5|NA|13|many
TGTGCCAGCAGCTTATCCTTCAATCAGCCCCAGCATTTT
CASSLSFNQPQHF
>TRBV12-3/TRBV12-4|TRBJ1-2|NA|11|NA
TGTGCCAGCAGTTCCACCCCTCGCGTGACCTTC
CASSSTPRVTF
>TRBV7-9|TRBJ1-3|NA|13|NA
TGTGCCAGCTTACAGAGCTCTGGAAACACCATATATTTT
CASLQSSGNTIYF
>TRBV12-3/TRBV12-4|TRBJ2-5|NA|15|NA
TGTGCCAGCAGTTTAGCAGGGATGTACCAAGAGACCCAGTACTTC
CASSLAGMYQETQYF
>TRBV27|TRBJ1-4|TRBD1|16|few
TGTGCCAGCAGTCTCCGAACCGGGACAGGAGGTGAAAAACTGTTTTTT
CASSLRTGTGGEKLFF
>TRBV7-2|TRBJ1-1|NA|14|many
TGTGCCAGCAGCCAAGGGGGGGGGAACACTGAAGCTTTCTTT
CASSQGGGNTEAFF
>TRBV20-1|TRBJ1-6|NA|12|NA
TGCAGTGCTAGCCAGTGGGAAGAGGCCCTCCACTTT
CSASQWEEALHF
>TRBV20-1|TRBJ2-7|NA|14|NA
TGCAGTGCTATCCAGAAGGCCGGGTCCTACGAGCAGTACTTC
CSAIQKAGSYEQYF
>TRBV7-2|TRBJ2-1|TRBD2|17|few
TGTGCCAGCAGCTTAGTCGTGGATTTAGCGGGAGGCCGAGAGCAGTTCTTC
CASSLVVDLAGGREQFF
>TRBV2|TRBJ2-5|NA|12|NA
TGTGCCAGCAGTGAAGGTGAAAAGACCCAGTACTTC
CASSEGEKTQYF
>TRBV15|TRBJ1-1|NA|14|NA
TGTGCCACCAGCAGTGAGATTCAGAACACTGAAGCTTTCTTT
CATSSEIQNTEAFF